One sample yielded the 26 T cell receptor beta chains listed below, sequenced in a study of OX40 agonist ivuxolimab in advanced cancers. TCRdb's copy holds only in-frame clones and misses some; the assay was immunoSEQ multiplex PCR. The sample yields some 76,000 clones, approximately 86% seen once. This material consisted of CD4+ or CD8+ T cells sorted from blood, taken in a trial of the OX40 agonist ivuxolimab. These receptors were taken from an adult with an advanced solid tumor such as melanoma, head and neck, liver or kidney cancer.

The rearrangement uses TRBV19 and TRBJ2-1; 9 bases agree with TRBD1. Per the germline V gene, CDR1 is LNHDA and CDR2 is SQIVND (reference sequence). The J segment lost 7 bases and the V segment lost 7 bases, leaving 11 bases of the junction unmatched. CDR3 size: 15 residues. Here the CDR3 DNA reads TGTGCCAGTAACGTGGGGGGGACAGGGTCTAATGAGCAGTTCTTC. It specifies CASNVGGTGSNEQFF.

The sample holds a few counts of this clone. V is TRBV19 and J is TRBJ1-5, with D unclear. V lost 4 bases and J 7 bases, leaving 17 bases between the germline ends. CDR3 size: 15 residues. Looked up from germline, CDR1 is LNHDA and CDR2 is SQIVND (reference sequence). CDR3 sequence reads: CASSRTEVLAQPQHF. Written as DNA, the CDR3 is TGTGCCAGTAGTAGGACCGAGGTGCTGGCGCAGCCCCAGCATTTT.

The CDR3: CASSLTGGDGEKLFF. As DNA, the CDR3 is TGCGCCAGCAGCTTGACAGGGGGCGATGGTGAAAAACTGTTTTTT. The chain joins TRBV5-1 to TRBJ1-4; 9 bases align to TRBD1. The CDR3 contains 15 residues. CDR1 SGHRS and CDR2 YFSETQ come from the germline V gene. Losses at the gene ends were 1 base for V and 7 bases for J; bases not matched to a gene: 5.

The CDR3 sequence is CASSLDRGYGYTF. CDR3 DNA sequence: TGCGCCAGCAGCTTGGACAGGGGGTATGGCTACACCTTC. V and J are TRBV5-1 and TRBJ1-2; 8 bases match TRBD1. Losses at the gene ends were 0 bases for V and 5 bases for J; bases not matched to a gene: 0. The CDR3 contains 13 residues. CDR1 and CDR2 from the germline V gene are SGHRS and YFSETQ.

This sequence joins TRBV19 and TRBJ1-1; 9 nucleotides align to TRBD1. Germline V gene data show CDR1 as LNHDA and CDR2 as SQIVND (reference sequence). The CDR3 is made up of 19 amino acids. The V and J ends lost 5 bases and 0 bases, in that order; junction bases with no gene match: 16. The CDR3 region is CASSANRGLSSRMNTEAFF. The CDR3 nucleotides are TGTGCCAGTAGTGCGAACAGGGGGCTATCATCAAGGATGAACACTGAAGCTTTCTTT.

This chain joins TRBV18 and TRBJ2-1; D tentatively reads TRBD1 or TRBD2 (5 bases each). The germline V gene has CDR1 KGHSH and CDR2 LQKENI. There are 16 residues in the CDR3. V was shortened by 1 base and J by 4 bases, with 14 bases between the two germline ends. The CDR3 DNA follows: TGTGCCAGCTCACCACGGCGGGTCAGGGAATACAATGAGCAGTTCTTC. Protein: CASSPRRVREYNEQFF.

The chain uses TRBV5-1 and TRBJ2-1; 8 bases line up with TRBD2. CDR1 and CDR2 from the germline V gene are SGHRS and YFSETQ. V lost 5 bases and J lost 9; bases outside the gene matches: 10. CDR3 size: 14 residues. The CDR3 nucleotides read TGCGCCAGCAGTCCCGGGACTAGTCCTGGTGAGCAGTTCTTC. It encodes CASSPGTSPGEQFF.

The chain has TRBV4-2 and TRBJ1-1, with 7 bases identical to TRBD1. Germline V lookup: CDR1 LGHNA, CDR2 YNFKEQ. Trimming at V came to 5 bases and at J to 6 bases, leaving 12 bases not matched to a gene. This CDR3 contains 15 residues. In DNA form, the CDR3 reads TGTGCCAGCAGCTATGCCGACAGGGATAGCCCTGAAGCTTTCTTT. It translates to CASSYADRDSPEAFF.

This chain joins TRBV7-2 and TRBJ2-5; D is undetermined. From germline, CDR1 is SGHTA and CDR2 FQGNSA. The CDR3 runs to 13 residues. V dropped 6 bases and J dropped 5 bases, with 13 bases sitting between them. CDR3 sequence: CASSLLPGETQYF. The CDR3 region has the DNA TGTGCCAGCAGTTTGCTTCCTGGGGAGACCCAGTACTTC.

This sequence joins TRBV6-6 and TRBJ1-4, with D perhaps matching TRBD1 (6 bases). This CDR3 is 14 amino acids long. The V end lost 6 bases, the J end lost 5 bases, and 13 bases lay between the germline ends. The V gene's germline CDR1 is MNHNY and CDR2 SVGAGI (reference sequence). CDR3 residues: CASSQYGQNEKLFF. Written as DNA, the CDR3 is TGTGCCAGCAGCCAATACGGACAGAATGAAAAACTGTTTTTT.

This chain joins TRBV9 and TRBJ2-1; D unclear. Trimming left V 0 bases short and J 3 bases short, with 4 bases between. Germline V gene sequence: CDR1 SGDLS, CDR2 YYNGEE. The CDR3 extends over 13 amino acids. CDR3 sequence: CASSVGNYNEQFF. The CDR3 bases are TGTGCCAGCAGCGTAGGGAACTACAATGAGCAGTTCTTC. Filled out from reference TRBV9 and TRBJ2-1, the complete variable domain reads DSGVTQTPKHLITATGQRVTLRCSPRSGDLSVYWYQQSLDQGLQFLIQYYNGEERAKGNILERFSAQQFPDLHSELNLSSLELGDSALYFCASSVGNYNEQFFGPGTRLTVL.

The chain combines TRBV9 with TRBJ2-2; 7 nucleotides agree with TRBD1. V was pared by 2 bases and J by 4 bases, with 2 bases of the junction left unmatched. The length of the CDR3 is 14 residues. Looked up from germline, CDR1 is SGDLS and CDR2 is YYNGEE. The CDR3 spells CASSVRGTTGELFF. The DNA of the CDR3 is TGTGCCAGCAGCGTCAGGGGGACCACCGGGGAGCTGTTTTTT.

CDR3 DNA sequence: TGTGCCAGTAGTATAGACAGGAGGAGGTACACCTTC. Translation gives CASSIDRRRYTF. The J gene is TRBJ1-2, the V gene TRBV19; no firm D call. Looked up from germline, CDR1 is LNHDA and CDR2 is SQIVND (reference sequence). This CDR3 is 12 amino acids long. The V end lost 0 bases, the J end lost 11 bases, and 10 bases lay between the germline ends.

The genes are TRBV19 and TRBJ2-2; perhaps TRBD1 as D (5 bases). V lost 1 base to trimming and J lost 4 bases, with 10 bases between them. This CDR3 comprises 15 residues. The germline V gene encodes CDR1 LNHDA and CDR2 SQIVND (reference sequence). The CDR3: CASSIATASTGELFF. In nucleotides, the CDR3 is TGTGCCAGTAGTATAGCGACAGCAAGCACCGGGGAGCTGTTTTTT.

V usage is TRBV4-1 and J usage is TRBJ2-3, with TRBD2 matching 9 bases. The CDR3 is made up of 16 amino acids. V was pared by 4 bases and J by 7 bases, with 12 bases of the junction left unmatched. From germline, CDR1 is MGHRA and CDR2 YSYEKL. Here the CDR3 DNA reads TGCGCCAGCAGCCGCCCCTCGCGGGGGGGTATGCATACGCAGTATTTT. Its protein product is CASSRPSRGGMHTQYF.

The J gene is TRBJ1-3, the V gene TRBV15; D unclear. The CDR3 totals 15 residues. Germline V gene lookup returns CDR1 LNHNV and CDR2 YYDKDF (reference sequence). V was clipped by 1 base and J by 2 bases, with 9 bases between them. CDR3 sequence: CATSRAATPGNTIYF. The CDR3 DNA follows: TGTGCCACCAGCAGAGCCGCGACCCCTGGAAACACCATATATTTT.

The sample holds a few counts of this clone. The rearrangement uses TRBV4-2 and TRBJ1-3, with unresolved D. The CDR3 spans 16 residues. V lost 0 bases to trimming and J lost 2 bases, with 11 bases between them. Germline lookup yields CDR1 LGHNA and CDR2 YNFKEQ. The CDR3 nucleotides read TGTGCCAGCAGCCAAGATGGTATGGCCACTGGAAACACCATATATTTT. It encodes CASSQDGMATGNTIYF.

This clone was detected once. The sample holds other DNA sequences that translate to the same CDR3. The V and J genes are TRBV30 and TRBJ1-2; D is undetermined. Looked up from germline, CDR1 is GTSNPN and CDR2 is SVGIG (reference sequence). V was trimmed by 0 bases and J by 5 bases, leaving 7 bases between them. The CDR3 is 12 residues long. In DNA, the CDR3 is TGTGCCTGGAGTGTAGGAGGATATGGCTACACCTTC. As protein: CAWSVGGYGYTF.

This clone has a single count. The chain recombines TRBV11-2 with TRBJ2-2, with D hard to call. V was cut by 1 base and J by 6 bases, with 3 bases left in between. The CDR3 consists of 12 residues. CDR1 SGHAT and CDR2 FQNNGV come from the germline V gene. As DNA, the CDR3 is TGTGCCAGCAGCTTAGGTCCCGGGGAGCTGTTTTTT. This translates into CASSLGPGELFF.

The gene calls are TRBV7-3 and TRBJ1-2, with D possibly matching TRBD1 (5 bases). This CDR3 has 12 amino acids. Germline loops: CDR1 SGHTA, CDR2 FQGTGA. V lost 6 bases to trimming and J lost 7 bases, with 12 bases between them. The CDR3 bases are TGTGCCAGCAGTTCTGGGACTACTGGCTACACCTTC. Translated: CASSSGTTGYTF.

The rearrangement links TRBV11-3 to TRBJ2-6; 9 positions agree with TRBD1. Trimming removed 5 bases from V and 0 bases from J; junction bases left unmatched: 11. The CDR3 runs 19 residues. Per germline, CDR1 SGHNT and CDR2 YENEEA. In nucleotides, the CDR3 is TGTGCCAGCAGCACTTCATGGGACAGGGAAAACTCTGGGGCCAACGTCCTGACTTTC. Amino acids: CASSTSWDRENSGANVLTF.

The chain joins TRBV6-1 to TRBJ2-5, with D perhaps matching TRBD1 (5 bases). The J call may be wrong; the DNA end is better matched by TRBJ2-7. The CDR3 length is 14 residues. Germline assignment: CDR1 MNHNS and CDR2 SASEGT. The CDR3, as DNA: TGTGCCAGCAGTGAATACAGGAACTCCTACGAGCAGTACTTC. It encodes CASSEYRNSYEQYF.

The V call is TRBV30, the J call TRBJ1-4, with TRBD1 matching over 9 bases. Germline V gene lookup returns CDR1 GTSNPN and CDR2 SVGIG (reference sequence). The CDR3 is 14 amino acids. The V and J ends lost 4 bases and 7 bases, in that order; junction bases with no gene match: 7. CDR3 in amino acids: CAWNRDRGGEKLFF. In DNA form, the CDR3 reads TGTGCCTGGAACCGAGACAGGGGGGGTGAAAAACTGTTTTTT. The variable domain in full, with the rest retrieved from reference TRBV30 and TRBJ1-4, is SQTIHQWPATLVQPVGSPLSLECTVEGTSNPNLYWYRQAAGRGLQLLFYSVGIGQISSEVPQNLSASRPQDRQFILSSKKLLLSDSGFYLCAWNRDRGGEKLFFGSGTQLSVL.

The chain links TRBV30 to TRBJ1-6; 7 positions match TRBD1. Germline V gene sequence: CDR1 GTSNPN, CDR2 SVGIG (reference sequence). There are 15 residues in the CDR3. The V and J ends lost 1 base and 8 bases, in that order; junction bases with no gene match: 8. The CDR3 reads CAWSGYRGGDSPLHF. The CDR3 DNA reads TGTGCCTGGAGTGGATACAGGGGCGGGGATTCACCCCTCCACTTT.

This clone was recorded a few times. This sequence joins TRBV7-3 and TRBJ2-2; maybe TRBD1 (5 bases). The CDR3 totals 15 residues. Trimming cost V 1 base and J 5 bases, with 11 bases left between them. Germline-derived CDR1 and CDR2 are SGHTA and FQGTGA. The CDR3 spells CASSLISGQTGELFF. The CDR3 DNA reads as TGTGCCAGCAGCTTAATCTCAGGGCAAACCGGGGAGCTGTTTTTT.

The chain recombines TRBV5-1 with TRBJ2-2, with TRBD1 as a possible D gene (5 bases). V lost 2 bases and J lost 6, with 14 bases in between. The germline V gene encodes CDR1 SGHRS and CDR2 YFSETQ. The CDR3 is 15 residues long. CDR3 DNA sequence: TGCGCCAGCAGCTTCATGACAGCCTCGGCCGGGGAGCTGTTTTTT. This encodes CASSFMTASAGELFF.